These 20 T cell receptor beta chains were all obtained from the same sample, sequenced in a study of blood T cells in healthy people across ages. Together with a sample-barcoded 5' primer, a J-beta primer mix was included in a second PCR lasting roughly 6 to 12 cycles. TCRdb reprocessed the 5' RACE reads via MiXCR and lists one record per CDR3 protein. The table has roughly 700,000 distinct CDR3 sequences, about half seen once; the top ten hold around a third. Sequencing was performed on blood. All receptors derive from a woman aged 55-69 years in good health.

This clonotype was seen more than once but under ten times. This chain connects TRBV27 to TRBJ2-1; tentatively, D is TRBD2 (6 bases). V lost 2 bases and J lost 0, with 14 bases in between. Germline loops: CDR1 MNHEY, CDR2 SMNVEV (reference sequence). The CDR3 loop spans 17 amino acids. The CDR3: CASSLMRDSLSYNEQFF. The CDR3 DNA reads TGTGCCAGCAGTTTAATGAGGGACTCTCTCTCCTACAATGAGCAGTTCTTC.

This clonotype has more than one count but fewer than ten. The J gene is TRBJ2-7, the V gene TRBV7-2; maybe TRBD1 (7 bases). The germline CDR1 and CDR2 sequences are SGHTA and FQGNSA. The V end lost 5 bases, the J end lost 3 bases, and 17 bases lay between the germline ends. The CDR3 spans 15 residues. The CDR3 reads CASSPGGSSIYEQYF. The CDR3 DNA reads as TGTGCCAGCAGCCCAGGGGGGAGCTCTATCTACGAGCAGTACTTC.

This rearrangement joins TRBV7-6 to TRBJ2-3; unclear D gene. Germline CDR1 reads SGHVS; CDR2 reads FNYEAQ. V was cut by 3 bases and J by 8 bases, with 21 bases left in between. The CDR3 is made up of 16 amino acids. CDR3 sequence: CASSFPPSLGISTQYF. The CDR3 DNA is TGTGCCAGCAGCTTTCCCCCGAGTCTTGGCATAAGTACGCAGTATTTT.

The rearrangement uses TRBV5-4 and TRBJ2-3, with 9 bases matching TRBD2. J lost 2 bases, V lost 4 bases, and 8 bases had no gene match. This CDR3 contains 16 residues. The germline V gene has CDR1 SGHNT and CDR2 YYREEE (reference sequence). The CDR3 DNA follows: TGTGCCAGCAGCCGCTGGGCTAGCGGGAACACAGATACGCAGTATTTT. It codes for CASSRWASGNTDTQYF.

This clonotype was seen only a few times. The V and J genes are TRBV7-9 and TRBJ2-7; 9 positions agree with TRBD2. Germline V gene data show CDR1 as SEHNR and CDR2 as FQNEAQ (reference sequence). With 5 bases clipped from V and 6 bases from J, the junction kept 11 bases outside the gene matches. The CDR3 sequence is 15 residues long. The DNA of the CDR3 is TGTGCCAGCAGCACGGATAGCGGGAGAAATGGCGAGCAGTACTTC. This sequence encodes CASSTDSGRNGEQYF.

The chain uses TRBV14 and TRBJ2-1; D is possibly TRBD1 or TRBD2 (6 bases each). V lost 0 bases to trimming and J lost 8 bases, with 20 bases between them. CDR3 length: 17 amino acids. Germline lookup yields CDR1 SGHDN and CDR2 FVKESK. Here the CDR3 reads CASSQDKSGGGWDEQFF. CDR3 sequence (DNA): TGTGCCAGCAGCCAAGATAAAAGCGGAGGGGGGTGGGATGAGCAGTTCTTC.

The chain links TRBV28 to TRBJ2-5; D is unresolved. The CDR3 totals 14 residues. Germline V gene sequence: CDR1 MDHEN, CDR2 SYDVKM. V lost 2 bases and J 11 bases, leaving 18 bases between the germline ends. The CDR3 DNA reads as TGTGCCAGCAGTTTAAGATTGGGTGGCGATGAGCAGTACTTC. It is translated as CASSLRLGGDEQYF.

This clonotype was seen more than once but under ten times. The V call is TRBV5-1, the J call TRBJ2-7, with D maybe TRBD1 (5 bases). CDR3 length: 15 amino acids. Looked up from germline, CDR1 is SGHRS and CDR2 is YFSETQ. Trimming pared 0 bases from V and 2 bases from J, leaving 12 bases between. CDR3: CASSLAAGSPYEQYF. In nucleotides, the CDR3 is TGCGCCAGCAGCTTGGCCGCAGGGTCCCCCTACGAGCAGTACTTC. The whole variable domain, filled in from reference TRBV5-1 and TRBJ2-7, reads KAGVTQTPRYLIKTRGQQVTLSCSPISGHRSVSWYQQTPGQGLQFLFEYFSETQRNKGNFPGRFSGRQFSNSRSEMNVSTLELGDSALYLCASSLAAGSPYEQYFGPGTRLTVT.

There are a few counts of this clonotype. This CDR3 is CASSVRGDPLEKLFF. The DNA of the CDR3 is TGTGCCAGCAGCGTTCGGGGCGACCCGCTCGAAAAACTGTTTTTT. This rearrangement joins TRBV9 to TRBJ1-4; the D gene is possibly TRBD1 (5 bases). The V gene lost 2 bases and the J gene lost 8 bases, with 16 bases spanning the gap. Germline CDR1 and CDR2: SGDLS and YYNGEE. The CDR3 covers 15 residues. The full variable domain, rest sourced from reference TRBV9 and TRBJ1-4, is DSGVTQTPKHLITATGQRVTLRCSPRSGDLSVYWYQQSLDQGLQFLIQYYNGEERAKGNILERFSAQQFPDLHSELNLSSLELGDSALYFCASSVRGDPLEKLFFGSGTQLSVL.

This clonotype has only a few counts. V is TRBV14 and J is TRBJ2-3; D not resolved. Germline CDR1 reads SGHDN; CDR2 reads FVKESK. V was cut by 4 bases and J by 8 bases, with 10 bases left in between. There are 12 residues in the CDR3. The CDR3 sequence is CASSPSVGTQYF. CDR3 coding DNA: TGTGCCAGCAGCCCCTCCGTGGGTACGCAGTATTTT.

This clonotype appeared a single time. The J gene is TRBJ2-1, the V gene TRBV7-9; maybe TRBD2 (6 bases). V was pared by 1 base and J by 4 bases, with 14 bases between. This CDR3 spans 16 amino acids. The germline V gene encodes CDR1 SEHNR and CDR2 FQNEAQ (reference sequence). CDR3 sequence: CASSLGLGGNYNEQFF. As DNA, the CDR3 is TGTGCCAGCAGCTTAGGTCTGGGAGGCAATTACAATGAGCAGTTCTTC.

This rearrangement joins TRBV7-2 to TRBJ2-2; D remains unclear. The CDR3 extends over 13 amino acids. The V and J ends lost 5 bases and 1 base respectively, with 5 bases between them. Germline V lookup: CDR1 SGHTA, CDR2 FQGNSA. Here the CDR3 reads CASSTKNTGELFF. CDR3 in DNA: TGTGCCAGCAGCACCAAGAACACCGGGGAGCTGTTTTTT. The whole variable domain, remainder taken from reference TRBV7-2 and TRBJ2-2, is GAGVSQSPSNKVTEKGKDVELRCDPISGHTALYWYRQSLGQGLEFLIYFQGNSAPDKSGLPSDRFSAERTGGSVSTLTIQRTQQEDSAVYLCASSTKNTGELFFGEGSRLTVL.

The V call is TRBV5-1, the J call TRBJ1-2; D is perhaps TRBD1 (5 bases). V lost 3 bases, J lost 2 bases, and 14 bases lay in between. CDR1 SGHRS and CDR2 YFSETQ come from the germline V gene. The CDR3 spans 15 residues. The CDR3 is CASSSGLTVNYGYTF. The DNA of the CDR3 is TGCGCCAGCAGCTCTGGTTTGACAGTCAACTATGGCTACACCTTC.

The chain carries TRBV24-1 and TRBJ2-1, with D tentatively TRBD1 or TRBD2 (5 bases each). The V end was cut by 4 bases, the J end by 8 bases, with 20 bases between. Looked up from germline, CDR1 is KGHDR and CDR2 is SFDVKD. This CDR3 spans 16 amino acids. The CDR3 here is CATSEAGTPLGDEQFF. The CDR3 DNA is TGTGCCACCAGTGAAGCCGGGACCCCCCTAGGCGATGAGCAGTTCTTC.

V is TRBV6-5 and J is TRBJ2-1; the D gene is possibly TRBD1 (6 bases). Germline V CDR1 and CDR2: MNHEY, SVGAGI. This CDR3 comprises 15 residues. V was shortened by 2 bases and J by 12 bases, with 20 bases between the two germline ends. The CDR3 here is CASSYRPGAPRRQFF. The CDR3 nucleotides are TGTGCCAGCAGTTACCGCCCAGGGGCCCCCAGACGGCAGTTCTTC.

This sequence joins TRBV28 and TRBJ1-2, with D perhaps TRBD1 (6 bases). Germline V CDR1 and CDR2: MDHEN, SYDVKM. Trimming pared 3 bases from V and 5 bases from J, leaving 13 bases between. CDR3 length: 14 amino acids. In DNA form, the CDR3 reads TGTGCCAGCAGTTTGACAGGAAACCATTATGGCTACACCTTC. Protein product: CASSLTGNHYGYTF.

This clonotype has a handful of counts. The CDR3 protein is CATSRDFWEGGYNEQFF. CDR3 DNA: TGTGCCACCAGCAGAGATTTTTGGGAGGGGGGTTACAATGAGCAGTTCTTC. V usage is TRBV15 and J usage is TRBJ2-1; D is possibly TRBD2 (7 bases). Germline CDR1 reads LNHNV; CDR2 reads YYDKDF (reference sequence). The CDR3 is made up of 17 amino acids. Trimming took off 0 bases at V and 4 bases at J, with 16 bases between the two ends.

V usage is TRBV20-1 and J usage is TRBJ2-2, with TRBD2 identical over 8 bases. With V trimmed by 4 bases and J by 4 bases, 8 bases remained unmatched. Germline V gene data show CDR1 as DFQATT and CDR2 as SNEGSKA (reference sequence). The CDR3 is 15 amino acids. The CDR3: CSATSGSPSTGELFF. The CDR3 nucleotides read TGCAGTGCTACCAGCGGGAGCCCCAGCACCGGGGAGCTGTTTTTT.

The genes are TRBV4-2 and TRBJ2-3; 8 nucleotides match TRBD1. Trimming at V came to 2 bases and at J to 2 bases, leaving 6 bases not matched to a gene. The germline V gene has CDR1 LGHNA and CDR2 YNFKEQ. This CDR3 is built from 16 residues. CDR3 in amino acids: CASSQSLGQDTDTQYF. The CDR3 DNA is TGTGCCAGCAGCCAAAGCCTGGGACAGGACACAGATACGCAGTATTTT.

The gene calls are TRBV9 and TRBJ1-4; 7 nucleotides align to TRBD1. V lost 3 bases to trimming and J lost 8 bases; unmatched junction nucleotides: 10. The V gene's germline CDR1 is SGDLS and CDR2 YYNGEE. CDR3 length equals 15 residues. CDR3: CASSAGRGPGEKLFF. The DNA for the CDR3 is TGTGCCAGCAGCGCCGGAAGGGGGCCGGGAGAAAAACTGTTTTTT.